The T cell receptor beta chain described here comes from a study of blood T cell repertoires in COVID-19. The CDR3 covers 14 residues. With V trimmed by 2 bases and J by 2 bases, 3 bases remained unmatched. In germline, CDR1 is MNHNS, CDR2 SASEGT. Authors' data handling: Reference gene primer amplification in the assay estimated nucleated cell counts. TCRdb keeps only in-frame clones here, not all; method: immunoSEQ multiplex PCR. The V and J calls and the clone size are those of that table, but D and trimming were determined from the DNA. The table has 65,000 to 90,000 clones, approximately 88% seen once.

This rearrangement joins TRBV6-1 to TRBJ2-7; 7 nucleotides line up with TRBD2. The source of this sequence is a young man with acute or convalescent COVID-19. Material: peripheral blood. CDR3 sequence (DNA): TGTGCCAGCAGTGAAACTAGCGACCCCTACGAGCAGTACTTC. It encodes CASSETSDPYEQYF.